The clone carrying this TCR beta chain showed up just a few times. Via MiXCR, TCRdb re-called the RT-PCR reads, giving one row per CDR3 protein. The sample records about 700,000 distinct CDR3 sequences, 14% being singletons. The germline gives CDR1 SGHVS, CDR2 FNYEAQ. With V trimmed by 5 bases and J by 3 bases, 8 bases remained unmatched. This CDR3 is 15 amino acids long. The sequenced sample was memory CD4+ T cells from blood. The chain couples TRBV7-6 to TRBJ2-3; 7 bases are shared with TRBD2. The TCR originated in a female donor in good health, serving as a healthy control. CDR3 DNA sequence: TGTGCCAGCAGCCGAGCGGGAAGAGGGACAGATACGCAGTATTTT. Its translation is CASSRAGRGTDTQYF.